This record looks at one T cell receptor beta chain sequence and its context. TCRdb keeps only in-frame clones here, not all; method: immunoSEQ multiplex PCR. The table has a few hundred thousand clones, roughly 77% seen once. These data come from a study of blood T cell repertoires in COVID-19. This receptor was taken from an elderly woman with acute or convalescent COVID-19. Sequencing input: peripheral blood.

This CDR3 reads CASSQIPGRQYF. The DNA for the CDR3 is TGTGCCAGCAGCCAAATACCTGGGAGGCAGTACTTC. The genes are TRBV3-1 (or the pseudogene TRBV3-2) and TRBJ2-7, with a weak D call TRBD2 (5 bases). This CDR3 is built from 12 residues. From germline, CDR1 is LGHDT and CDR2 YNNKEL (reference sequence). The ends were cut back, 2 bases at V and 9 bases at J, with 11 bases in the middle.